This is a list of T cell receptor beta chains from one sample in a study of cytomegalovirus exposure and HLA in healthy donors. Measured with immunoSEQ multiplex PCR; TCRdb has only the in-frame clones, and not every one. The data contain more than 85,000 clones, about 70% of them seen just once; the ten biggest clones take up around 1.3%. Material for sequencing was PBMCs. Source of these receptors: a female donor in good health and CMV-seronegative. The CDR3 runs from the conserved cysteine through the conserved F or W. A D gene is named only where the DNA matches it firmly. Only part of the rows carry a size: once, few, many, or a class if the clone is expanded.

>TRBD1|TRBJ1-2|-|TRBV19
CASSRQGLGYTF
TGTGCCAGTAGTCGACAGGGGCTGGGCTACACCTTC
>-|TRBJ2-7|-|TRBV2
CASSDRYEQYF
TGTGCCAGCAGTGATAGATACGAGCAGTACTTC
>-|TRBJ2-1|-|TRBV27
CASSIPFAGTPQFF
TGTGCCAGCAGTATTCCCTTCGCGGGGACCCCGCAGTTCTTC
>TRBD1|TRBJ1-6|-|TRBV27
CASSPGQGARYNSPLHF
TGTGCCAGCAGTCCCGGACAGGGGGCCAGGTATAATTCACCCCTCCACTTT
>TRBD2|TRBJ2-1|once|TRBV9
CASSGLAANEQFF
TGTGCCAGCAGCGGACTAGCGGCGAATGAGCAGTTCTTC
>TRBD2|TRBJ2-3|-|TRBV7-9
CASSLTTWTSGRTDTQYF
TGTGCCAGCAGCTTAACGACCTGGACTAGCGGGAGAACAGATACGCAGTATTTT
>-|TRBJ2-7|-|TRBV9
CASSVGQADNYEQYF
TGTGCCAGCAGCGTAGGACAGGCGGACAACTACGAGCAGTACTTC
>TRBD1|TRBJ1-3|-|TRBV30
CAWNQQGAAGNTIYF
TGTGCCTGGAACCAACAGGGGGCGGCTGGAAACACCATATATTTT
>TRBD1|TRBJ1-2|-|TRBV7-9
CASTLGTGAYGYTF
TGTGCCAGCACGTTAGGGACAGGGGCCTATGGCTACACCTTC
>-|TRBJ1-3|few|TRBV19
CASSTSGNTIYF
TGTGCCAGTAGCACTTCTGGAAACACCATATATTTT
>TRBD2|TRBJ2-5|-|TRBV27
CASSLTSGGTQETQYF
TGTGCCAGCAGCCTGACTAGCGGGGGGACTCAAGAGACCCAGTACTTC
>TRBD1|TRBJ2-3|many|TRBV6-4
CASSEGQGADTQYF
TGTGCCAGCAGTGAGGGACAGGGGGCAGATACGCAGTATTTT
>-|TRBJ2-3|-|TRBV11-2
CASSPRTGRDTQYF
TGTGCCAGCAGCCCTCGAACAGGGAGAGATACGCAGTATTTT
>-|TRBJ2-2|-|TRBV1
CTSSPGLAGGTNTGELFF
TGCACCAGCAGCCCGGGACTAGCGGGAGGGACGAACACCGGGGAGCTGTTTTTT
>-|TRBJ1-4|-|TRBV28
CASSFRGEKLFF
TGTGCCAGCAGTTTTAGGGGGGAAAAACTGTTTTTT
>-|TRBJ1-5|once|TRBV7-2
CASSLYGGAGQPQHF
TGTGCCAGCAGCTTATACGGAGGGGCTGGCCAGCCCCAGCATTTT
>TRBD1|TRBJ2-2|-|TRBV6-1
CASDRTGGDTGELFF
TGTGCCAGCGACAGGACAGGGGGGGACACCGGGGAGCTGTTTTTT
>TRBD1|TRBJ1-1|-|TRBV2
CASRGQGYTEAFF
TGTGCCAGCAGGGGACAGGGGTACACTGAAGCTTTCTTT
>-|TRBJ2-7|-|TRBV6-5
CASSNTGLFEQYF
TGTGCCAGCAGTAATACAGGGTTGTTCGAGCAGTACTTC
>-|TRBJ2-5|-|TRBV14
CASSPWTGIQETQYF
TGTGCCAGCAGCCCTTGGACGGGGATCCAAGAGACCCAGTACTTC
>-|TRBJ1-3|few|TRBV6-6
CASRQGVDGNTIYF
TGTGCCAGCAGACAGGGTGTTGACGGAAACACCATATATTTT
>TRBD2|TRBJ2-1|-|TRBV18
CASSPGGLGVEQFF
TGTGCCAGCTCACCGGGAGGACTAGGTGTTGAGCAGTTCTTC
>TRBD1|TRBJ1-2|-|TRBV27
CASSDTGGRGYTF
TGTGCCAGCAGTGATACAGGGGGGAGAGGCTACACCTTC
>-|TRBJ1-2|-|TRBV6-5
CASSDRLYNYGYTF
TGTGCCAGCAGCGACAGGCTTTATAACTATGGCTACACCTTC
>TRBD1|TRBJ1-1|-|TRBV29-1
CSAWTGEDYTEAFF
TGCAGCGCCTGGACAGGGGAGGATTACACTGAAGCTTTCTTT
>TRBD1|TRBJ2-7|once|TRBV5-1
CASSLDRGHEQYF
TGCGCCAGCAGCTTAGACAGGGGCCACGAGCAGTACTTC
>-|TRBJ1-1|-|TRBV6-5
CASTLSEGEGDEAFF
TGTGCCAGCACCCTGAGTGAAGGGGAAGGGGATGAAGCTTTCTTT
>TRBD1|TRBJ2-6|-|TRBV11-3
CASSTWTGVGANVLTF
TGTGCCAGCAGCACCTGGACAGGGGTTGGGGCCAACGTCCTGACTTTC
>TRBD1|TRBJ1-1|-|TRBV19
CASSIGTALTEAFF
TGTGCCAGTAGTATCGGGACAGCCTTAACTGAAGCTTTCTTT
>TRBD1|TRBJ2-1|-|TRBV4-3
CASSQQGQGTYNEQFF
TGCGCCAGCAGCCAACAAGGACAGGGAACTTACAATGAGCAGTTCTTC
>TRBD2|TRBJ2-5|-|TRBV7-2
CASSLLAGDGETQYF
TGTGCCAGCAGCTTATTGGCGGGGGATGGTGAGACCCAGTACTTC
>-|TRBJ1-1|-|TRBV27
CASSSFGEAFF
TGTGCCAGCAGCTCCTTCGGTGAAGCTTTCTTT
>-|TRBJ2-1|once|TRBV5-1
CASSLEAAFREEQFF
TGCGCCAGCAGCTTGGAGGCGGCTTTCCGGGAGGAGCAGTTCTTC
>-|TRBJ2-7|-|TRBV5-1
CASSFGTGIEQYF
TGCGCCAGCAGCTTTGGTACTGGTATCGAGCAGTACTTC
>-|TRBJ2-3|-|TRBV29-1
CSVVRVTDTQYF
TGCAGCGTTGTCAGGGTAACAGATACGCAGTATTTT
>TRBD1|TRBJ2-3|-|TRBV30
CAWRGTADTQYF
TGTGCCTGGAGAGGGACAGCAGATACGCAGTATTTT
>TRBD1|TRBJ1-4|-|TRBV7-8
CASSLVLSGTGGLRANEKLFF
TGTGCCAGCAGCTTAGTCTTATCTGGGACAGGGGGATTAAGGGCTAATGAAAAACTGTTTTTT
>TRBD2|TRBJ2-2|-|TRBV7-3
CASSLELAGWNTGELFF
TGTGCCAGCAGCTTAGAACTAGCGGGCTGGAACACCGGGGAGCTGTTTTTT
>TRBD2|TRBJ2-7|-|TRBV5-4
CASSLEPQGLAGIQQYF
TGTGCCAGCAGCTTGGAACCCCAGGGACTAGCGGGTATCCAGCAGTACTTC
>-|TRBJ2-1|-|TRBV6-5
CASTKWGRPSDEQFF
TGTGCCAGCACCAAATGGGGCAGGCCCTCTGATGAGCAGTTCTTC
>-|TRBJ2-6|-|TRBV7-9
CASSLATDGRGGANVLTF
TGTGCCAGCAGCTTAGCCACAGACGGGAGAGGGGGGGCCAACGTCCTGACTTTC
>-|TRBJ2-5|once|TRBV9
CASSGTGETQYF
TGTGCCAGCAGCGGCACAGGAGAGACCCAGTACTTC
>-|TRBJ1-2|-|TRBV4-3
CASSARDNANYGYTF
TGCGCCAGCAGCGCCCGGGACAACGCAAACTATGGCTACACCTTC
>-|TRBJ1-1|-|TRBV28
CASIHPGGEAFF
TGTGCCAGCATCCACCCGGGGGGTGAAGCTTTCTTT
>TRBD2|TRBJ2-7|-|TRBV28
CASRPLGLAGVYEQYF
TGTGCCAGCAGACCCCTGGGACTAGCGGGAGTCTACGAGCAGTACTTC
>-|TRBJ2-7|-|TRBV6-5
CASSPLVRYEQYF
TGTGCCAGCTCCCCCCTAGTTCGCTACGAGCAGTACTTC
>TRBD1|TRBJ1-1|-|TRBV7-6
CASSRQGSFNTEAFF
TGTGCCAGCAGCAGACAGGGGTCATTCAACACTGAAGCTTTCTTT
>TRBD1|TRBJ2-7|-|TRBV7-2
CASSLTGTGDYEQYF
TGTGCCAGCAGCTTGACCGGGACAGGGGACTACGAGCAGTACTTC
>TRBD1|TRBJ2-6|few|TRBV5-1
CASSVLQGAGDGANVLTF
TGCGCCAGCAGCGTACTACAGGGGGCAGGAGATGGGGCCAACGTCCTGACTTTC
>-|TRBJ1-4|-|TRBV19
CASRTGILNEKLFF
TGTGCCAGTAGGACCGGGATCCTCAATGAAAAACTGTTTTTT
>-|TRBJ1-4|-|TRBV7-2
CASSLGGTNEKLFF
TGTGCCAGCAGCTTAGGCGGAACTAATGAAAAACTGTTTTTT
>-|TRBJ1-3|few|TRBV15
CATSREGAAGNTIYF
TGTGCCACCAGCAGAGAGGGGGCAGCTGGAAACACCATATATTTT
>-|TRBJ1-4|-|TRBV4-3
CASSQDPRATNEKLFF
TGCGCCAGCAGCCAAGATCCCAGGGCCACTAATGAAAAACTGTTTTTT
>-|TRBJ2-1|-|TRBV5-1
CASSLAASSYNEQFF
TGCGCCAGCAGCTTGGCCGCGAGCTCCTACAATGAGCAGTTCTTC
>-|TRBJ1-2|-|TRBV14
CASSQSTNYGYTF
TGTGCCAGCAGCCAATCTACTAACTATGGCTACACCTTC